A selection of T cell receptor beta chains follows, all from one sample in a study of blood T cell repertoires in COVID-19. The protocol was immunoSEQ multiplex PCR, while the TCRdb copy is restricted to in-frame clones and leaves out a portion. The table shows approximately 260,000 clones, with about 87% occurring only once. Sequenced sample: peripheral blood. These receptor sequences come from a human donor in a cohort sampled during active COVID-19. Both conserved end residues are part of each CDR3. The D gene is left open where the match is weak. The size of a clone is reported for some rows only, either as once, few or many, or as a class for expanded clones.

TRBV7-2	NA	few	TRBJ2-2	TGTGCCAGCACCCTCCAGGGAAGAGGAGGGGAGCTGTTTTTT	CASTLQGRGGELFF
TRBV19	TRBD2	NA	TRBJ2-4	TGTGCCAGTAGTATCTGGCTAGCGGGAGGGCCATCCCCGGCCAAAAACATTCAGTACTTC	CASSIWLAGGPSPAKNIQYF
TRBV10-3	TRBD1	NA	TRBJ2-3	TGTGCCATCGGTAACAGGGGGCCTGCAGATACGCAGTATTTT	CAIGNRGPADTQYF
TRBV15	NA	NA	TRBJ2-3	TGTGCCACCAGCCCTCACCCCGGGGGCACAGATACGCAGTATTTT	CATSPHPGGTDTQYF
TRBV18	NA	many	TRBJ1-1	TGTGCCAGCTCACCAACAAATACGGGACACTCTGAAGCTTTCTTT	CASSPTNTGHSEAFF
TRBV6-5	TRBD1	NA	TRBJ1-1	TGTGCCAGCAGTCTTCAGACAGGGGGCTTCACTGAAGCTTTCTTT	CASSLQTGGFTEAFF
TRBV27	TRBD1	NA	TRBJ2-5	TGTGCCAGCAGGGCGACAGGGCAAGAGACCCAGTACTTC	CASRATGQETQYF
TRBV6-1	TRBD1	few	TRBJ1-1	TGTGCCAGCAGTGAAGCAGGGGGCGGCACTGAAGCTTTCTTT	CASSEAGGGTEAFF
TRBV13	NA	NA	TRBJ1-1	TGTGCCAGCGGGGAAACAGGACAGAGGAACACTGAAGCTTTCTTT	CASGETGQRNTEAFF
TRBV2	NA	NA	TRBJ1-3	TGTGCCAGCAGCCGCTCCGGACAGCTCCACTCTGGAAACACCATATATTTT	CASSRSGQLHSGNTIYF
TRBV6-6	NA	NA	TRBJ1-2	TGTGCCAGCAGCCCGACAGCCGACTATGGCTACACCTTC	CASSPTADYGYTF
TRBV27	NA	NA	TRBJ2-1	TGTGCCAGCAGTTCGCATAGGGGGGGTTATGAGCAGTTCTTC	CASSSHRGGYEQFF
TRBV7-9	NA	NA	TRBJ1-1	TGTGCCAGCAGCCGGGTATATCCGGGCACTGAAGCTTTCTTT	CASSRVYPGTEAFF
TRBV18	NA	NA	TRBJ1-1	TGTGCCAGCTCAGGGGAGAGGAAGGCTGAAGCTTTCTTT	CASSGERKAEAFF
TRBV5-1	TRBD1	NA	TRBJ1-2	TGCGCCAGCAGCTTGGGACAGGGGATGGGCTATGGCTACACCTTC	CASSLGQGMGYGYTF
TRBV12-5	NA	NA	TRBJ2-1	TGTGCTAGTGGTTTCGTGCCCTTAGCGGTGAACTCCTACAATGAGCAGTTCTTC	CASGFVPLAVNSYNEQFF
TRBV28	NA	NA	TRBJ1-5	TGTGCCAGCCGGCCTTTTGGCAGCGCTTTCGTTCAGCCCCAGCATTTT	CASRPFGSAFVQPQHF
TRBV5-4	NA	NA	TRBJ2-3	TGTGCCAGCAGCCAGCGGCCGACAGATACGCAGTATTTT	CASSQRPTDTQYF
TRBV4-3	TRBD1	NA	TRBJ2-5	TGCGCCAGCAGCTTCTACGGGACAGCCCAAGAGACCCAGTACTTC	CASSFYGTAQETQYF
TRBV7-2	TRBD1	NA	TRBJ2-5	TGTGCCAGCAGCTTAGCAGGGGGCAAGGAGACCCAGTACTTC	CASSLAGGKETQYF
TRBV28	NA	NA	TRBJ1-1	TGTGCCAGCAGTTTAATGAGACAGGTTGATGAAGCTTTCTTT	CASSLMRQVDEAFF
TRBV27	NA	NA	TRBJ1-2	TGTGCCAGCAGTACTAGGCCGGGGGGTTCATACACCTTC	CASSTRPGGSYTF
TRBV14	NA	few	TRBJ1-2	TGTGCCAGCAGCCAAGTACAATCCCATGGCTACACCTTC	CASSQVQSHGYTF
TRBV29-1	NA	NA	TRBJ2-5	TGCAGCGTTGGGACTGGTCGCGCCGAGACCCAGTACTTC	CSVGTGRAETQYF
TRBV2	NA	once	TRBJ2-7	TGTGCCAGCAGTGAAGCAGGCAGGACAACCTACGAGCAGTACTTC	CASSEAGRTTYEQYF
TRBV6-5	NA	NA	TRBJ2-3	TGTGCCAGCAGTTACCAGCGTACAGATACGCAGTATTTT	CASSYQRTDTQYF
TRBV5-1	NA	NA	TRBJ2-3	TGCGCCAGCAGCTTGTCTACAGATACGCAGTATTTT	CASSLSTDTQYF
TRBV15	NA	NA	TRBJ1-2	TGTGCCACCAGCAGAGATGCGGAGGCGGGGTATGGCTACACCTTC	CATSRDAEAGYGYTF
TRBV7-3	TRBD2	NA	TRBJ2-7	TGTGCCAGCAGCTTACTAGCGGAGAGCTCCTACGAGCAGTACTTC	CASSLLAESSYEQYF
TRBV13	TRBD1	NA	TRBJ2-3	TGTGCCAGCAGCTTAGGTGGGACAGGGCGGACAGATACGCAGTATTTT	CASSLGGTGRTDTQYF
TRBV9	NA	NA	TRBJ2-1	TGTGCCAGCAGCGTAGGCAGGGGCGTGAATGAGCAGTTCTTC	CASSVGRGVNEQFF
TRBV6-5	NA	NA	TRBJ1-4	TGTGCCAGCAGAATTGACAGAACCCCTAATGAAAAACTGTTTTTT	CASRIDRTPNEKLFF
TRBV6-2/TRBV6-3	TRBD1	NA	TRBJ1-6	TGTGCCAGCAGTTTTACAGGGGGGAATTCACCCCTCCACTTT	CASSFTGGNSPLHF
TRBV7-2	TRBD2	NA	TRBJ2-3	TGTGCCAGCAGCTTTCAGGCTAGCGGGACAGATACGCAGTATTTT	CASSFQASGTDTQYF
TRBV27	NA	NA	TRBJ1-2	TGTGCCAGCAGTGAGTACAGGGACGGGGGCTACACCTTC	CASSEYRDGGYTF
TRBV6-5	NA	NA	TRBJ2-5	TGTGCCAGCACCGAAACCTTGACACGATGGGAGACCCAGTACTTC	CASTETLTRWETQYF
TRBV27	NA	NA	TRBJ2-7	TGTGCCAGCAGTCGGACGATCGGGACTCATGACCGGTACTTC	CASSRTIGTHDRYF
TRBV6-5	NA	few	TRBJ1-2	TGTGCCAGCAGTTACTCGGACAGAACTAACTATGGCTACACCTTC	CASSYSDRTNYGYTF
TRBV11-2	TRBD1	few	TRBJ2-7	TGTGCCAGCAGCCCCAATCCCGGCAGGGGGCGGCCCAGCGAGCAGTACTTC	CASSPNPGRGRPSEQYF
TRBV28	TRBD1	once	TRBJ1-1	TGTGCCAGCAGTTTCAGGGGGGAAGGTGAAGCTTTCTTT	CASSFRGEGEAFF
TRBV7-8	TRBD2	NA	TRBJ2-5	TGTGCCAGCAGCTTAAAACTAGCGGGAACCCAGTACTTC	CASSLKLAGTQYF
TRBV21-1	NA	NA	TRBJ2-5	TGTGCCAGCAGCCCTAAGTCCAGGGAAGAGACCCAGTACTTC	CASSPKSREETQYF